This TCR beta chain derives from a study of blood T cell repertoires in COVID-19. Measured with immunoSEQ multiplex PCR; TCRdb has only the in-frame clones, and not every one. The repertoire consists of about 230,000 clones, with over 70% occurring once and the leading ten covering about 27%. This CDR3 is 17 amino acids long. V was trimmed by 1 base and J by 0 bases, leaving 16 bases between them. The germline V gene encodes CDR1 LGHNA and CDR2 YNFKEQ. Sequenced input: peripheral blood. The receptor comes from a man aged 40-50 years with acute or convalescent COVID-19. The rearrangement uses TRBV4-2 and TRBJ2-7; D is uncertain. CDR3 sequence reads: CASSQGLMSTSSYEQYF. CDR3 DNA: TGTGCCAGCAGCCAAGGACTCATGTCAACCAGCTCCTACGAGCAGTACTTC.